The sequence of this T cell receptor beta chain was determined in a study of PD-L1 blockade in urothelial cancer. Study information: Samples of blood were analyzed 3 weeks (second dose) and 6 weeks after treatment start. Study-wide results and caveats: When pretreatment blood TCR clonality was below the median, it predicted better survival.

This clone was detected once. The antigen remains undetermined. V lost 5 bases and J 0 bases, leaving 14 bases between the germline ends. CDR3 length equals 15 residues. The germline V gene encodes CDR1 LNHNV and CDR2 YYDKDF (reference sequence). The table came from immunoSEQ multiplex PCR; TCRdb's copy has only in-frame clones and leaves some out. This table holds just under 40,000 clones, approximately 90% found once. The source material was PBMCs, sampled around atezolizumab (anti-PD-L1) treatment. This clonotype originated in a man aged 60 to 69 with urothelial cancer. This chain links TRBV15 with TRBJ2-7, with TRBD2 as a possible D gene (6 bases). In DNA form, the CDR3 reads TGTGCCACCAGCCGCGGGACTCCCAGCTCCTACGAGCAGTACTTC. Translated: CATSRGTPSSYEQYF.